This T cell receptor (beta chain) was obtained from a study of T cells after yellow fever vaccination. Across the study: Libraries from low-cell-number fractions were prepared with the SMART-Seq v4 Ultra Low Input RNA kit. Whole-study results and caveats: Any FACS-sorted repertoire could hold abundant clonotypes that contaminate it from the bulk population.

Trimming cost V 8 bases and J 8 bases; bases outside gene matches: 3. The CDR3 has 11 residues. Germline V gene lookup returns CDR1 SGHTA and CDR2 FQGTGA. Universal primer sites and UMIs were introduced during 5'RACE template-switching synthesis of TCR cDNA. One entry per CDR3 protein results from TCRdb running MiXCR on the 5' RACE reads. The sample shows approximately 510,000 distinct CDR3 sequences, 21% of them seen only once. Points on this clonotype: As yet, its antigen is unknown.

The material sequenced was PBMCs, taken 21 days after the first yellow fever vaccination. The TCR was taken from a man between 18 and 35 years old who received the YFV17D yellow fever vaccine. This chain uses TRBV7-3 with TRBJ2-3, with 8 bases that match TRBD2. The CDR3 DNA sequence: TGTGCCAGCGCAGCGGGGGTTACGCAGTATTTT. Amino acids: CASAAGVTQYF.